These T cell receptor beta chains were read from a single sample in a study of T cell responses to AZD1222 COVID-19 vaccine. Only in-frame clones appear in the TCRdb table, and some are missing; sequencing was by immunoSEQ multiplex PCR. The sample includes more than 85,000 clones, more than 75% of them seen just once. Source: peripheral blood, taken on day 0 of AZD1222 vaccination. These receptors came from an adult in good health. The CDR3 runs from the conserved cysteine through the conserved F or W. Each record gives: clone size, J gene, CDR3 length, D gene, V gene, CDR3 protein, CDR3 DNA. D genes are given only for firm matches. Size tells how often a clone was seen (once, few, many) or the class of an expanded clone, and some rows leave it out.

.	TRBJ2-3	17	TRBD2	TRBV3-1/TRBV3-2	CASRGTSGLTSTDTQYF	TGTGCCAGCAGAGGGACTAGCGGCTTAACTAGCACAGATACGCAGTATTTT
once	TRBJ1-2	14	.	TRBV7-2	CASSFQSTYYGYTF	TGTGCCAGCAGCTTTCAGAGTACCTACTATGGCTACACCTTC
.	TRBJ1-1	10	.	TRBV29-1	CSGATGEAFF	TGCAGCGGTGCCACCGGTGAAGCTTTCTTT
.	TRBJ2-7	15	TRBD2	TRBV4-1	CASSLHAGTNYEQYF	TGCGCCAGCAGCCTCCATGCCGGGACTAACTACGAGCAGTACTTC
.	TRBJ2-1	16	TRBD1	TRBV5-1	CASSFGRTGILDEQFF	TGCGCCAGCAGCTTTGGAAGGACAGGGATTTTGGATGAGCAGTTCTTC
.	TRBJ1-2	11	.	TRBV12-3/TRBV12-4	CASSLSGGYTF	TGTGCCAGCAGTTTAAGTGGGGGCTACACCTTC
.	TRBJ1-2	12	TRBD1	TRBV3-1/TRBV3-2	CASSRGQWGYTF	TGTGCCAGCAGCCGGGGACAGTGGGGCTACACCTTC
.	TRBJ1-4	16	.	TRBV19	CASSIATGTTNEKLFF	TGTGCCAGTAGTATAGCCACGGGCACGACTAATGAAAAACTGTTTTTT
.	TRBJ1-2	17	TRBD1	TRBV11-2	CASSSTRDRGRGYGYTF	TGTGCCAGCAGCTCGACCCGGGACAGGGGACGAGGCTATGGCTACACCTTC
.	TRBJ1-5	13	.	TRBV19	CASSSFGNQPQHF	TGTGCCAGTAGTTCTTTCGGCAATCAGCCCCAGCATTTT
.	TRBJ2-7	14	.	TRBV7-9	CASSLSGSSYEQYF	TGTGCCAGCAGCTTATCTGGCAGCTCCTACGAGCAGTACTTC
.	TRBJ1-3	14	.	TRBV11-2	CASSLLGQGNTIYF	TGTGCCAGCAGCTTGTTGGGACAAGGAAACACCATATATTTT
.	TRBJ2-7	18	TRBD1	TRBV6-2/TRBV6-3	CASSYFRTGALITYEQYF	TGTGCCAGCAGTTACTTCCGGACAGGGGCGTTAATTACCTACGAGCAGTACTTC
.	TRBJ2-5	13	TRBD1	TRBV6-5	CASSLGTGGPEYF	TGTGCCAGCAGTCTCGGGACAGGGGGCCCCGAGTACTTC